This T cell receptor (beta chain) was documented in a study of Ad26.COV2.S vaccination and SARS-CoV-2 variants. Study as a whole: Within the COV1001 Ad26.COV2.S trial arm, the donor was enrolled. Overall study findings and caveats: Vaccinees reportedly had broad spike-specific CD8+ and CD4+ T cell responses.

Assay used: immunoSEQ multiplex PCR; TCRdb lists only in-frame clones, some missing. The sample lists 380,000 or so clones, 75% to 90% seen once, with 5% in the top ten. Treatment noted: some 19 received Ad26.COV2.S at low or high dose, single or two shots; roughly 5 received placebo; per-sample allocation not given. Vaccine and placebo recipients were sampled on day 63 after the first injection. The V gene's germline CDR1 is MDHEN and CDR2 SYDVKM. The V end was cut by 1 base, the J end by 1 base, with 1 base between. CDR3 length: 12 residues. For this clone: Its antigen is not identified. In the same sample, other DNA sequences code for this CDR3.

The sequence was collected from a person aged 18 to 59 who received the Ad26.COV2.S COVID-19 vaccine or a placebo. The chain has TRBV28 and TRBJ1-2, with D unresolved. The sample here was peripheral blood, taken in a trial of Ad26.COV2.S vaccine versus placebo. The CDR3 sequence is CASSLFNYGYTF. The CDR3 DNA reads as TGTGCCAGCAGTTTATTTAACTATGGCTACACCTTC.